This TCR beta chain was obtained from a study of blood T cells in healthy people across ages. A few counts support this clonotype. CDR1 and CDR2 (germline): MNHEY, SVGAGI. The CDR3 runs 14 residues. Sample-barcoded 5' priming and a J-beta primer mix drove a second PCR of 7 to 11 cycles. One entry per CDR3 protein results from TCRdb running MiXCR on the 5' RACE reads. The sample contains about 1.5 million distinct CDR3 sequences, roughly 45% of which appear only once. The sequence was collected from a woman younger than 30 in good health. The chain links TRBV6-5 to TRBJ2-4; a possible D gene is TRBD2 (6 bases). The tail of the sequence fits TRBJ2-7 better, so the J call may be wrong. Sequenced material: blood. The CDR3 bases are TGTGCCAGCAGTTACTCGGCGGGGTTTAACGAGCAGTACTTC. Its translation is CASSYSAGFNEQYF.